The rows below give T cell receptor beta chains drawn from one sample of a study of identical twins. TCRdb passed the 5' RACE reads through MiXCR, listing each CDR3 protein once. Of about 900,000 distinct CDR3 sequences listed, roughly an eighth are singletons. The same data also went into a second study, on yellow fever vaccine responses in identical twins.

Sequencing was done on a sample of PBMCs. All receptors come from a woman aged 18-29 years in good health. CDR3s include the opening cysteine and the closing phenylalanine or tryptophan. The order of the fields is J gene, V gene, CDR3 protein.

J gene: TRBJ1-2; V gene: TRBV5-6; CDR3 protein: CASTLGRSNYGYTF
J gene: TRBJ2-3; V gene: TRBV5-1; CDR3 protein: CASSTGGRADTQYF
J gene: TRBJ1-5; V gene: TRBV6-1; CDR3 protein: CASTYIYRAHFQPQHF
J gene: TRBJ2-3; V gene: TRBV12-3/TRBV12-4; CDR3 protein: CASSGDLGTDTQYF
J gene: TRBJ1-5; V gene: TRBV5-1; CDR3 protein: CASSARGGSDQPQHF
J gene: TRBJ2-1; V gene: TRBV4-1; CDR3 protein: CASSQIPSGTYNEQFF
J gene: TRBJ2-2; V gene: TRBV20-1; CDR3 protein: CSARDLGQNTGELFF
J gene: TRBJ2-7; V gene: TRBV3-1; CDR3 protein: CASSQEMTQGYEQYF
J gene: TRBJ2-3; V gene: TRBV7-8; CDR3 protein: CASSTHTTYTDTQYF
J gene: TRBJ2-2; V gene: TRBV3-1; CDR3 protein: CASSQDSRWGELFF
J gene: TRBJ2-6; V gene: TRBV14; CDR3 protein: CASRQTGTGPFSYISGANVLTF
J gene: TRBJ2-7; V gene: TRBV27; CDR3 protein: CASSLSVDRGGEQYF
J gene: TRBJ2-3; V gene: TRBV29-1; CDR3 protein: CSVGTGSTDTQYF
J gene: TRBJ2-3; V gene: TRBV24-1; CDR3 protein: CATSDSNSGTDTQYF
J gene: TRBJ2-1; V gene: TRBV10-3; CDR3 protein: CAISESPGSYSYNEQFF
J gene: TRBJ2-5; V gene: TRBV29-1; CDR3 protein: CSVDRDGAGQETQYF
J gene: TRBJ2-3; V gene: TRBV3-1; CDR3 protein: CASSRFAGATGNTQYF
J gene: TRBJ2-7; V gene: TRBV9; CDR3 protein: CASSVAEPSKEQYF
J gene: TRBJ2-7; V gene: TRBV2; CDR3 protein: CASKGTGVFYEQYF
J gene: TRBJ1-2; V gene: TRBV7-2; CDR3 protein: CASSLMGQGYYGYTF
J gene: TRBJ2-1; V gene: TRBV7-9; CDR3 protein: CASSSEPNEQFF
J gene: TRBJ2-2; V gene: TRBV7-2; CDR3 protein: CAFNFPPRGRNTGELFF
J gene: TRBJ2-1; V gene: TRBV12-3/TRBV12-4; CDR3 protein: CASSSIAGVPYNEQFF
J gene: TRBJ2-1; V gene: TRBV27; CDR3 protein: CASSLSRRGNEQFF
J gene: TRBJ2-1; V gene: TRBV6-1; CDR3 protein: CASSETLAPLEQFF
J gene: TRBJ2-1; V gene: TRBV5-6; CDR3 protein: CASSLVGGFSYNEQFF
J gene: TRBJ2-1; V gene: TRBV20-1; CDR3 protein: CSAWTSGGSNNEQFF
J gene: TRBJ1-1; V gene: TRBV12-3/TRBV12-4; CDR3 protein: CASRPASRGEAFF
J gene: TRBJ2-1; V gene: TRBV5-5; CDR3 protein: CASSFPGLGGHEQFF
J gene: TRBJ1-4; V gene: TRBV5-5; CDR3 protein: CASSVGQGAGEKLFF
J gene: TRBJ2-1; V gene: TRBV4-1; CDR3 protein: CASSPTAGGPNEQFF
J gene: TRBJ2-1; V gene: TRBV7-9; CDR3 protein: CASSSGGRNEQFF
J gene: TRBJ2-1; V gene: TRBV7-9; CDR3 protein: CASSLSRAGVIYNEQFF
J gene: TRBJ2-6; V gene: TRBV12-3/TRBV12-4; CDR3 protein: CASSSQGLAGNSGANVLTF
J gene: TRBJ2-1; V gene: TRBV7-2; CDR3 protein: CASSLSGGVLNEQFF
J gene: TRBJ2-3; V gene: TRBV7-8; CDR3 protein: CASSKLAVGTDTQYF
J gene: TRBJ1-1; V gene: TRBV6-1; CDR3 protein: CASNRQGEPMNTEAFF
J gene: TRBJ2-2; V gene: TRBV10-3; CDR3 protein: CAIIASNTGELFF